In this sample, the clone carrying this T cell receptor (beta chain) turned up a few times. The target antigen is unknown. TCRdb ran MiXCR on the RT-PCR reads and lists one entry per CDR3 protein. Here the sample spans 550,000 to 800,000 distinct CDR3 sequences, approximately 15% being singletons. This specimen comes from a study of response to subunit inactivated influenza vaccine. Study-level findings and limits: Authors suggested that a seasonal influenza vaccination recruits few new T cells each time.

Germline-derived CDR1 and CDR2 are SGHRS and YFSETQ. Germline trimming cut 2 bases from V and 7 bases from J; bases unmatched to any gene: 1. There are 13 residues in the CDR3. This receptor was taken from a man aged 50-60 years who received an inactivated influenza vaccine. This chain uses TRBV5-1 with TRBJ1-4, with 8 bases fitting TRBD1. The specimen comprised PBMCs from blood, sampled roughly 15 days before vaccination. The CDR3 DNA is TGCGCCAGCAGCTTCGACAGGGGTGAAAAACTGTTTTTT. Translating it yields CASSFDRGEKLFF.